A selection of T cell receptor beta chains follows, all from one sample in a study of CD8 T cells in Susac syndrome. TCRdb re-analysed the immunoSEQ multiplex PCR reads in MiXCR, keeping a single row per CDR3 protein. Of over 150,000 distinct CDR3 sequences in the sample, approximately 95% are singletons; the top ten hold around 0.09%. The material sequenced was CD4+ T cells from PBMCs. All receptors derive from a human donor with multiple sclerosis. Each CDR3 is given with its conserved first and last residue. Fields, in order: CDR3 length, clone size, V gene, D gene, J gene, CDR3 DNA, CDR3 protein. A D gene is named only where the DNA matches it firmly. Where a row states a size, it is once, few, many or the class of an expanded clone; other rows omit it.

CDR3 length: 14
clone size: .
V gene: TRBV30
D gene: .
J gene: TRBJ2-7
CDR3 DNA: TGTGCCTGGAGCTTGGGGGTGGACCCCGGGGAGCAGTACTTC
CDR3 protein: CAWSLGVDPGEQYF

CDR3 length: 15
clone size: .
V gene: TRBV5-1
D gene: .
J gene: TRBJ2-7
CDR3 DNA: TGCGCCAGCAGCTTGGCGGCAGGGGTTAGCTACGAGCAGTACTTC
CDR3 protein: CASSLAAGVSYEQYF

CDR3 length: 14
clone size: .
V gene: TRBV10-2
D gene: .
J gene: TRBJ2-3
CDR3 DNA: TGCGCCAGCAGATCCCAGGGGGGTATAGATACGCAGTATTTT
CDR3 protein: CASRSQGGIDTQYF

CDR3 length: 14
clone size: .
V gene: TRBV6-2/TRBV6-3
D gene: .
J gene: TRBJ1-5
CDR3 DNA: TGTGCCAGCAGTCCTATGGGGGGTAATCAGCCCCAGCATTTT
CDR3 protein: CASSPMGGNQPQHF

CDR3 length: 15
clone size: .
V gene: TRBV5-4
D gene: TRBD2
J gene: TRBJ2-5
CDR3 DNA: TGTGCCAGCACCAGGACTAGCGGAAGACAAGAGACCCAGTACTTC
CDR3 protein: CASTRTSGRQETQYF

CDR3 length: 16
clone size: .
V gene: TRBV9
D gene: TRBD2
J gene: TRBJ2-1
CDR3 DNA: TGTGCCAGCAGCGGCACAAGCGGGGGGCGCGGGAGGGCCGAGTTCTTC
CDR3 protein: CASSGTSGGRGRAEFF

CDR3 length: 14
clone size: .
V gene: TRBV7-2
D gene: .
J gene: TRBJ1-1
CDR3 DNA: TGTGCCAGCAGCTCAGGGAGGGCGAACACTGAAGCTTTCTTT
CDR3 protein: CASSSGRANTEAFF

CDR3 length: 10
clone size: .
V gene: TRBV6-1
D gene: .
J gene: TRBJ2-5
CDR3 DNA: TGTGCCAGCTACCAAGAGACCCAGTACTTC
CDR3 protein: CASYQETQYF

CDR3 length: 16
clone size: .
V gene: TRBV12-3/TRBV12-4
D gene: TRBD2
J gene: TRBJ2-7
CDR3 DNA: TGTGCCAGCGCCAATTACGGGGGGGAGACCCCCTACGAGCAGTACTTC
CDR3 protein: CASANYGGETPYEQYF

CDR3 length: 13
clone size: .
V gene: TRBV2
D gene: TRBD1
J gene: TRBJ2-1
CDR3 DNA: TGTGCCAGCAGTCGGGACAGGGACAATGAGCAGTTCTTC
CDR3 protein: CASSRDRDNEQFF

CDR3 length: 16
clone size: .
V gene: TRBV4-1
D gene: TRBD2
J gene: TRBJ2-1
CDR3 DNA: TGCGCCAGCAGCCATCCTAGCGGGCGCTCCTACAATGAGCAGTTCTTC
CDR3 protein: CASSHPSGRSYNEQFF

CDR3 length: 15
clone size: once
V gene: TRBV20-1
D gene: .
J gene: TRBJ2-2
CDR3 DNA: TGCAGTGCTAGAGGTGTTAGCGGGAACACCGGGGAGCTGTTTTTT
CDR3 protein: CSARGVSGNTGELFF

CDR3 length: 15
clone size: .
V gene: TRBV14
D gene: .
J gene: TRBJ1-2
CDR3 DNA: TGTGCCAGCAGCCAAGTGGGGAGGAGGGACTATGGCTACACCTTC
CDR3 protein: CASSQVGRRDYGYTF

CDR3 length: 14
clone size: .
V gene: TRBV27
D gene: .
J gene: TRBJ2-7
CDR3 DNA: TGTGCCAGCGCCCTTTACGGGGGGCTCTACGAGCAGTACTTC
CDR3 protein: CASALYGGLYEQYF

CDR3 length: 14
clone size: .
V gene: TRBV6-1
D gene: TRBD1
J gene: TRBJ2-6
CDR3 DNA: TGTGCCGGGACAGGGAGCTCTGGGGCCAACGTCCTGACTTTC
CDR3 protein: CAGTGSSGANVLTF

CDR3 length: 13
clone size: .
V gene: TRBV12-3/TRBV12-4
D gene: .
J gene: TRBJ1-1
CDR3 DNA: TGTGCCAGCACTCTCGACGGATACACTGAAGCTTTCTTT
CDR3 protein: CASTLDGYTEAFF

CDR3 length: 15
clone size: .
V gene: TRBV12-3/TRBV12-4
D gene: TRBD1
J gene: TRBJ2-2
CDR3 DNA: TGTGCCAGCAGTTTAGGAGACAGGGGGACCGGGGAGCTGTTTTTT
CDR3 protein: CASSLGDRGTGELFF

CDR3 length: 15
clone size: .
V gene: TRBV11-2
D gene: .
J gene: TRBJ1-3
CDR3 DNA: TGTGCCAGCAGCTCCGGGACCTTCTCTGGAAACACCATATATTTT
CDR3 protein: CASSSGTFSGNTIYF

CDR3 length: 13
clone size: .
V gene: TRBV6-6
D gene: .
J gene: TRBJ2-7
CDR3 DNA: TGTGCCAGCAGCCAACAGGGTGGCAACGAGCAGTACTTC
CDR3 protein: CASSQQGGNEQYF

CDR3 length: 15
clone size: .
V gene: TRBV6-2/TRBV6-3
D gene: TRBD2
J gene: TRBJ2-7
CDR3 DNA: TGTGCCAGCAGTGCCGGGACTAGCTTATCCTACGAGCAGTACTTC
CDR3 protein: CASSAGTSLSYEQYF

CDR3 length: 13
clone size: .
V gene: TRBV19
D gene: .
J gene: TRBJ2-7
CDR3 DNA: TGTGCCAGTAGTAGGGGCCCGGGGAACGAGCAGTACTTC
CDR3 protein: CASSRGPGNEQYF

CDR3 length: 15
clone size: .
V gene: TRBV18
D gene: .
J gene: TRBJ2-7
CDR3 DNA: TGTGCCAGCTCACTGGGGACCCTTCTCACCTACGAGCAGTACTTC
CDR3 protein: CASSLGTLLTYEQYF

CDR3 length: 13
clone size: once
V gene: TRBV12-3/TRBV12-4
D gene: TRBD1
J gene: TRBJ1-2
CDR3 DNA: TGTGCCAGCAGTTCAGGACAGGGCTGGGGCTACACCTTC
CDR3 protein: CASSSGQGWGYTF

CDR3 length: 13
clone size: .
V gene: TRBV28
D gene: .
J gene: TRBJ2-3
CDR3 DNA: TGTGCCAGCAGCTCGGGGTCAACAGATACGCAGTATTTT
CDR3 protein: CASSSGSTDTQYF

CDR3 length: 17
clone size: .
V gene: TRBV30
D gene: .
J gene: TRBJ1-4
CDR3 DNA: TGTGCCTGGAGTGATCAGTACCGAGGGATTCTAAATGAAAAACTGTTTTTT
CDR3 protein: CAWSDQYRGILNEKLFF

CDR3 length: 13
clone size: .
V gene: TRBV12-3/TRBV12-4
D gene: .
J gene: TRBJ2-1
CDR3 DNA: TGTGCCAGCAGTTTCAGGGAATACAATGAGCAGTTCTTC
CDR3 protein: CASSFREYNEQFF